This TCR beta chain was documented in a study of vaccination effects on CD4 cells after COVID-19. Study-level results: Marked contraction was observed in infection-induced and vaccine-induced clones late after vaccination.

The method was immunoSEQ multiplex PCR; TCRdb's version includes in-frame clones alone and lacks a portion of them. The table lists about 73,000 clones, over 65% of them singletons. The V end was cut by 9 bases, the J end by 9 bases, with 15 bases between. Germline-derived CDR1 and CDR2 are SNHLY and FYNNEI. This CDR3 has 13 amino acids. Culture lasted about ten days before CD4+ T cell isolation. Each participant was administered two doses of either the BNT162b2 or the mRNA-1273 vaccine. Vaccine recipients, nucleocapsid antibody negative, had no prior SARS-CoV-2 infection. As to this clone: As yet, its antigen is unknown.

The receptor was isolated from a human donor who received a COVID-19 vaccine. This material consisted of CD4+ T cells from PBMCs cultured without peptide, taken after COVID-19 vaccination. The genes are TRBV2 and TRBJ1-6; D might be TRBD1 (6 bases). For the CDR3, the DNA is TGTGCCAGTGACAGGAACTTGGGTTCACCCCTCCACTTT. It yields the protein CASDRNLGSPLHF. The full variable domain, in which reference TRBV2 and TRBJ1-6 provide the parts outside the CDR3, is EPEVTQTPSHQVTQMGQEVILRCVPISNHLYFYWYRQILGQKVEFLVSFYNNEISEKSEIFDDQFSVERPDGSNFTLKIRSTKLEDSAMYFCASDRNLGSPLHFGNGTRLTVT.